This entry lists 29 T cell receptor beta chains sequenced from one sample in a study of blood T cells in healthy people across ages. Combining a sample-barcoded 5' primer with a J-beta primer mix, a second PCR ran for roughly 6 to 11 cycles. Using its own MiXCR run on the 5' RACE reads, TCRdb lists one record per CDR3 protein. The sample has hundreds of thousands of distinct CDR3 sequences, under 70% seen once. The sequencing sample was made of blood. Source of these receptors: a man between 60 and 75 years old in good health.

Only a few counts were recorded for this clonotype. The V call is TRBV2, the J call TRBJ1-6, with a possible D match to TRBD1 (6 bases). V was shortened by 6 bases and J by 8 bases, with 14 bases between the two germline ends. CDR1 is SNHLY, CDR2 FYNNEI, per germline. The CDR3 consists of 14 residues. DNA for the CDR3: TGTGCCAGCAGCGAAACAGGGACGGATTCACCCCTCCACTTT. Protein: CASSETGTDSPLHF.

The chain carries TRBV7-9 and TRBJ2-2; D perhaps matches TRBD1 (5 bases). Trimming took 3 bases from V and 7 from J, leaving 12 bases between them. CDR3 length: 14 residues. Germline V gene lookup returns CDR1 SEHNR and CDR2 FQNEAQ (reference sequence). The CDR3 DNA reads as TGTGCCAGCAGCTTCGCAGGGTTGGTCGGGGAGCTGTTTTTT. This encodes CASSFAGLVGELFF. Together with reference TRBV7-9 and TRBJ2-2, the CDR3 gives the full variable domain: DTGVSQNPRHKITKRGQNVTFRCDPISEHNRLYWYRQTLGQGPEFLTYFQNEAQLEKSRLLSDRFSAERPKGSFSTLEIQRTEQGDSAMYLCASSFAGLVGELFFGEGSRLTVL.

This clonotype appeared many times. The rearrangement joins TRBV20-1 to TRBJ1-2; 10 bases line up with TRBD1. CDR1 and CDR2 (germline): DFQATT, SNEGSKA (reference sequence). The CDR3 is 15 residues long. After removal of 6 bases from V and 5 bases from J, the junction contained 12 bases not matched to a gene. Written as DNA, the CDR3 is TGCAGTGCAAACTCCGGGACAGGGGCCGATTATGGCTACACCTTC. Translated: CSANSGTGADYGYTF.

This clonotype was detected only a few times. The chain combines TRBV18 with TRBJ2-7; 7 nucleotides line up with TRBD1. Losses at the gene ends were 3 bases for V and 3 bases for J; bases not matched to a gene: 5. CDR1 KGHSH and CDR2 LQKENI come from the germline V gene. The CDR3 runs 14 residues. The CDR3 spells CASSPSGTVYEQYF. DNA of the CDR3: TGTGCCAGCTCACCTTCCGGGACAGTCTACGAGCAGTACTTC.

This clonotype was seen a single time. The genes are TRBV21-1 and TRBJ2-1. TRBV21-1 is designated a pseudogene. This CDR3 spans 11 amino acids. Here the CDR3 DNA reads TGTGCCAGCAGCATGAAGTGTGAGCAGTTCTTC. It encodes CASSMKCEQFF.

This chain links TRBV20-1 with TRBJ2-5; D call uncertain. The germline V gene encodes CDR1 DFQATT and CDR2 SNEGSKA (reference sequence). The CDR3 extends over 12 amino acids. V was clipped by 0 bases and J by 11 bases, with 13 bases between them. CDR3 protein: CSARDLGNEQYF. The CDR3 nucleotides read TGCAGTGCTAGAGATTTGGGGAATGAGCAGTACTTC.

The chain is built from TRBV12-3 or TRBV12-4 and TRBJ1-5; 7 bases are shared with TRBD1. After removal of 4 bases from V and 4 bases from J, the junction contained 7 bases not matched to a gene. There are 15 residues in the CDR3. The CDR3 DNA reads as TGTGCCAGCAGTTCCTTTTCAGGGGGAAATCAGCCCCAGCATTTT. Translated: CASSSFSGGNQPQHF.

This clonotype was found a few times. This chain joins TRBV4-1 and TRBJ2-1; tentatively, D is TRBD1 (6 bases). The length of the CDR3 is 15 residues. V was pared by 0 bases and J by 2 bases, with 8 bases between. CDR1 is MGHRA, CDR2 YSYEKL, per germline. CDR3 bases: TGCGCCAGCAGCCAAGATCAGGGGACCTACAATGAGCAGTTCTTC. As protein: CASSQDQGTYNEQFF.

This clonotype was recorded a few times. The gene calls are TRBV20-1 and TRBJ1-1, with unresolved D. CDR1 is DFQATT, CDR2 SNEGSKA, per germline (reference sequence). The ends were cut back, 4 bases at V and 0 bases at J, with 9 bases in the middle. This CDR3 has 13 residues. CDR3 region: CSANGVLNTEAFF. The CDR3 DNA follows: TGCAGTGCTAACGGGGTCTTGAACACTGAAGCTTTCTTT.

This chain's CDR3 is CASSLRGWAFF. The CDR3 coding sequence is TGTGCCAGCAGTTTAAGGGGATGGGCTTTCTTT. V usage is TRBV12-3 or TRBV12-4 and J usage is TRBJ1-1, with D tentatively TRBD1 (5 bases). This CDR3 region has 11 residues. V lost 2 bases, J lost 11 bases, and 9 bases lay in between.

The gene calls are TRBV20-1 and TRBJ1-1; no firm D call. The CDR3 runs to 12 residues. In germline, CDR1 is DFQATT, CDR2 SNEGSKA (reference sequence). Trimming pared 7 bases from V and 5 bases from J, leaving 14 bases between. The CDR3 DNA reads TGCAGTGTTAGTGGGGTTCCGACTGAAGCTTTCTTT. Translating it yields CSVSGVPTEAFF.

CDR3 sequence reads: CASSRQGQQETQYF. The CDR3 DNA reads TGTGCCAGCAGTCGACAGGGGCAACAAGAGACCCAGTACTTC. V usage is TRBV27 and J usage is TRBJ2-5; 8 bases match TRBD1. The trim removed 5 bases at V and 2 bases at J, leaving 4 bases unmatched. Germline CDR1 reads MNHEY; CDR2 reads SMNVEV (reference sequence). The length of the CDR3 is 14 residues.

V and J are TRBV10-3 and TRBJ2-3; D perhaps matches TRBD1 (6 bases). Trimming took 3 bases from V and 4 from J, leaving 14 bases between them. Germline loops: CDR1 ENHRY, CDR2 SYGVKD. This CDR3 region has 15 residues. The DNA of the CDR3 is TGTGCCATCAGTGAATACAGGGTTGGGGCAGATACGCAGTATTTT. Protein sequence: CAISEYRVGADTQYF.

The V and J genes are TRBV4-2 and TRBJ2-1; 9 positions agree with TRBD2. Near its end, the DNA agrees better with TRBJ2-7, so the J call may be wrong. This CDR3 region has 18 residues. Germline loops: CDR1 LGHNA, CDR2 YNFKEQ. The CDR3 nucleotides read TGTGCCAGCAGCCAAGGCAGCGGGGGGCGGAGCTCCTACAATGAGCAGTACTTC. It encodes CASSQGSGGRSSYNEQYF.

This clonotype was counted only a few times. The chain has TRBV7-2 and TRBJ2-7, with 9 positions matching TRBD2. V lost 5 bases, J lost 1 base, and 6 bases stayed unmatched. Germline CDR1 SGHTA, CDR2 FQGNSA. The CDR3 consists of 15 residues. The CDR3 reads CASSPGLARSYEQYF. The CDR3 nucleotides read TGTGCCAGCAGCCCCGGACTAGCGCGTTCCTACGAGCAGTACTTC.

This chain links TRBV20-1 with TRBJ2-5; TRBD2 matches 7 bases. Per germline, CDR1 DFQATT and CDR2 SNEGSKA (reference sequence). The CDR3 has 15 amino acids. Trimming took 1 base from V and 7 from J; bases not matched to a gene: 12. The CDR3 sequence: CSARGALAALRTQYF. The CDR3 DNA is TGCAGTGCTAGAGGCGCCCTAGCGGCCCTCAGGACCCAGTACTTC.

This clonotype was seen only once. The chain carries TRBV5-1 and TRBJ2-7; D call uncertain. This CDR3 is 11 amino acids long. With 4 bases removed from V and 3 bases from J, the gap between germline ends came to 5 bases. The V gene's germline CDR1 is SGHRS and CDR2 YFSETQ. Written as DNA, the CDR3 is TGCGCCAGCAGCCGCTTCTACGAGCAGTACTTC. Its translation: CASSRFYEQYF.

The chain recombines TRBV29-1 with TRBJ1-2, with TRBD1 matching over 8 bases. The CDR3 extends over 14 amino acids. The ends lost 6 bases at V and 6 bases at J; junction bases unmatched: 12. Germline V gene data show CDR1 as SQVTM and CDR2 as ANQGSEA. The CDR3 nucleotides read TGCAGCGTCCAACGCCGGACAGGGAGGAATGGCTACACCTTC. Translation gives CSVQRRTGRNGYTF. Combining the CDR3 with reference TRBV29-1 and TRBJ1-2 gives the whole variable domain SAVISQKPSRDICQRGTSLTIQCQVDSQVTMMFWYRQQPGQSLTLIATANQGSEATYESGFVIDKFPISRPNLTFSTLTVSNMSPEDSSIYLCSVQRRTGRNGYTFGSGTRLTVV.

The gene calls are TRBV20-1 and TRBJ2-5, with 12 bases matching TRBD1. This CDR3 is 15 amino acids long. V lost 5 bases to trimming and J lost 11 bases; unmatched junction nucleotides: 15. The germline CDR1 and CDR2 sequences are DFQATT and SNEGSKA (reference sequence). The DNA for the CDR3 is TGCAGTGCTCCGCATCCGGGACAGGGGGCGGGGGAGCAGTACTTC. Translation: CSAPHPGQGAGEQYF.

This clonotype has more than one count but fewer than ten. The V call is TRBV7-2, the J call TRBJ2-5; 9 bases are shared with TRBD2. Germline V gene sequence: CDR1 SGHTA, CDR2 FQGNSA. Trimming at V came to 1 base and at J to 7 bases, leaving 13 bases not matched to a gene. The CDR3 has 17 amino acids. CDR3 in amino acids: CASSLVAGAVDGGTQYF. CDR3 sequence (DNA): TGTGCCAGCAGCTTAGTAGCGGGGGCGGTAGATGGGGGGACCCAGTACTTC.

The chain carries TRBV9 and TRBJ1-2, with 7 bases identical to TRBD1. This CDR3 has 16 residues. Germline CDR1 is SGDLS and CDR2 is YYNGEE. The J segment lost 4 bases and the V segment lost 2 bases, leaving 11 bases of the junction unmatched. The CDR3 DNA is TGTGCCAGCAGCGTTTCGTCACAGGGGATCGGCTATGGCTACACCTTC. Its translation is CASSVSSQGIGYGYTF.

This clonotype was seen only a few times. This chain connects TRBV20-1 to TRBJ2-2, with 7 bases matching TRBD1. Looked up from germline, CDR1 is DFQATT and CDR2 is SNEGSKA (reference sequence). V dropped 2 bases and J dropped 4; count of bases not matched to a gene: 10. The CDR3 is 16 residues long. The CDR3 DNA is TGCAGTGCTAGACTTTGGACAGGAAGTGGCACCGGGGAGCTGTTTTTT. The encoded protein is CSARLWTGSGTGELFF.

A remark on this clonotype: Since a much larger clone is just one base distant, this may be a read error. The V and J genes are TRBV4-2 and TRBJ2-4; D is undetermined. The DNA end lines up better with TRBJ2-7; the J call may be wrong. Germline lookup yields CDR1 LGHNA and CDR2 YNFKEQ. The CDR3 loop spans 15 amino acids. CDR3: CASSQSTVSSHEQYF. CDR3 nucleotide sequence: TGTGCCAGCAGCCAATCGACGGTGAGCTCCCACGAGCAGTACTTC.

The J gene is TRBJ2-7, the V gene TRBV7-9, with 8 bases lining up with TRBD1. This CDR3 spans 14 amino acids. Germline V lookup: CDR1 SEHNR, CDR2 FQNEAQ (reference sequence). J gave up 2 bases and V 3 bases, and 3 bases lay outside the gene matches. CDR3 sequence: CASSLGTGTYEQYF. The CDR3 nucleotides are TGTGCCAGCAGCTTGGGGACAGGTACCTACGAGCAGTACTTC.

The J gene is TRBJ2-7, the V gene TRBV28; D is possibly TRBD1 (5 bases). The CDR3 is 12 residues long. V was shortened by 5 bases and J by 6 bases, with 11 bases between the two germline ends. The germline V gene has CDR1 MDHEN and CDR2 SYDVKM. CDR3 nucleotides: TGTGCCAGCAGTATCCAGGGTCTCGAGCAGTACTTC. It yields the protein CASSIQGLEQYF.

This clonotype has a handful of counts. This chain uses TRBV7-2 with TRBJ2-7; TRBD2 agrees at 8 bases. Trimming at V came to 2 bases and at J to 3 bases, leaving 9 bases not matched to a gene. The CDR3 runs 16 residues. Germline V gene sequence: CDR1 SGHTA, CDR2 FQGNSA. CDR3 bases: TGTGCCAGCAGCTTAACTAGCGGCGGTGGTGGCTACGAGCAGTACTTC. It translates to CASSLTSGGGGYEQYF.

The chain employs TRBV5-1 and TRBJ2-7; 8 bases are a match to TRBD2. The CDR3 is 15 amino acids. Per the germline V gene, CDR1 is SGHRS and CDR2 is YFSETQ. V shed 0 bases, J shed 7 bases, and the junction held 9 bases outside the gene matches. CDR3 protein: CASSLGTSSSDEQYF. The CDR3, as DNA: TGCGCCAGCAGCTTGGGGACTAGCTCCTCCGATGAGCAGTACTTC.

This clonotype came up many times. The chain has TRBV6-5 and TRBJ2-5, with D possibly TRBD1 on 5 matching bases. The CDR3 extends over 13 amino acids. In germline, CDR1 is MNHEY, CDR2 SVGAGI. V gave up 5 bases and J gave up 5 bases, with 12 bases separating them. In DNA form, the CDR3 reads TGTGCCAGCAGTGATATGCAGGGCGAGACCCAGTACTTC. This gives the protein CASSDMQGETQYF.

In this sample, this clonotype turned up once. The CDR3 loop reads CASRQRTSGQETQYF. The CDR3 region has the DNA TGTGCCAGCAGACAGAGGACTAGCGGGCAAGAGACCCAGTACTTC. The chain is built from TRBV12-3 or TRBV12-4 and TRBJ2-5; 11 bases are shared with TRBD2. J gave up 2 bases and V 6 bases, and 5 bases lay outside the gene matches. This CDR3 contains 15 residues.